What follows are 18 T cell receptor beta chains derived from one specimen sequenced in a study of regulatory T cells in long-lasting Graves disease. CDR3-region Arm-PCR and iRepertoire HTBI primers produced the TCR beta libraries. TCRdb re-called the multiplex PCR reads with MiXCR, one entry per CDR3 protein. The sample has roughly 500,000 distinct CDR3 sequences, around 21% seen once. Time point given: persistent/refractory GD, antithyroid drugs over 5 years with positive TRAb. Preparation of the TCR library used RNA extracted from PBMCs. The sequencing here drew on peripheral blood mononuclear cells (PBMCs), taken when the disease was refractory, from a patient treated with antithyroid drugs. These TCRs come from a female donor with Graves disease.

The sample holds a few counts of this clonotype. The chain employs TRBV25-1 and TRBJ2-7; TRBD2 might be the D (5 bases). CDR1 is MGHDK, CDR2 SYGVNS, per germline. The length of the CDR3 is 14 residues. The ends were cut back, 0 bases at V and 4 bases at J, with 10 bases in the middle. The CDR3 region is CASSEYEGGYEQYF. The CDR3 DNA follows: TGTGCCAGCAGTGAATATGAGGGTGGGTACGAGCAGTACTTC.

This clonotype came up many times. The chain uses TRBV6-1 and TRBJ1-6; 10 nucleotides match TRBD1. The J segment lost 6 bases and the V segment lost 5 bases, leaving 4 bases of the junction unmatched. There are 15 residues in the CDR3. The V gene's germline CDR1 is MNHNS and CDR2 SASEGT. CDR3 amino acids: CASSPRDRGNSPLHF. CDR3 nucleotides: TGTGCCAGCAGTCCCCGGGACAGGGGTAATTCACCCCTCCACTTT.

This clonotype was picked up many times. Here the CDR3 DNA reads TGCAGTGCTAAGAACCCTTCTTCCTATAATTCACCCCTCCACTTT. Encoded protein: CSAKNPSSYNSPLHF. The rearrangement links TRBV20-1 to TRBJ1-6; no clear D gene. CDR3 length equals 15 residues. V was cut by 4 bases and J by 1 base, with 11 bases left in between. Germline V gives CDR1 DFQATT, CDR2 SNEGSKA (reference sequence).

This clonotype came up a few times. This chain connects TRBV29-1 to TRBJ1-1, with a possible D match to TRBD1 (6 bases). Germline V gene sequence: CDR1 SQVTM, CDR2 ANQGSEA. The V end lost 7 bases, the J end lost 0 bases, and 12 bases lay between the germline ends. The CDR3 is 13 amino acids. The CDR3 protein is CSARTDMNTEAFF. The CDR3 DNA reads as TGCAGCGCCCGGACAGACATGAACACTGAAGCTTTCTTT.

This clonotype appeared a few times. This chain uses TRBV9 with TRBJ2-2; 7 bases fit TRBD2. The CDR3 totals 14 residues. J was trimmed by 5 bases and V by 6 bases; bases with no gene match: 7. CDR1 SGDLS and CDR2 YYNGEE come from the germline V gene. CDR3 region: CASTTWGGTGELFF. For the CDR3, the DNA is TGTGCCAGCACCACTTGGGGGGGGACCGGGGAGCTGTTTTTT.

V is TRBV5-1 and J is TRBJ2-4; D is possibly TRBD2 (5 bases). The V and J ends lost 4 bases and 0 bases respectively, with 14 bases between them. Germline CDR1 is SGHRS and CDR2 is YFSETQ. The CDR3 covers 16 residues. CDR3 amino acids: CASSLEGGLAKNIQYF. The CDR3 coding sequence is TGCGCCAGCAGCCTTGAAGGTGGACTAGCCAAAAACATTCAGTACTTC.

The chain has TRBV29-1 and TRBJ2-7, with TRBD2 identical over 14 bases. CDR3 length: 14 amino acids. Germline lookup yields CDR1 SQVTM and CDR2 ANQGSEA. V lost 6 bases and J lost 0; bases outside the gene matches: 1. CDR3 DNA: TGCAGCGTGGGACTAGCGGGAGTCTCCTACGAGCAGTACTTC. Amino acid sequence: CSVGLAGVSYEQYF.

There are a few counts of this clonotype. CDR3 sequence (DNA): TGTGCCAGCAGTTTAGAGTCCAGGGCTGAAGCTTTCTTT. It codes for CASSLESRAEAFF. This chain joins TRBV12-3 or TRBV12-4 and TRBJ1-1, with D perhaps TRBD1 (5 bases). V lost 1 base, J lost 6 bases, and 9 bases lay in between. This CDR3 contains 13 residues.

With regard to this clonotype: This could be a read error, since a much larger clone is one nucleotide away. The rearrangement links TRBV10-3 to TRBJ1-1; the match to TRBD1 covers 9 bases. Germline CDR1 is ENHRY and CDR2 is SYGVKD. The CDR3 loop spans 12 amino acids. This chain's CDR3 is CAIRGTGNEALF. As DNA, the CDR3 is TGTGCCATCAGGGGGACAGGGAATGAAGCTCTCTTT.

This clonotype has a count of ten or more. This CDR3 reads CASSLAPYRGNEKLFF. Written as DNA, the CDR3 is TGTGCCAGCAGCTTAGCGCCGTACAGGGGGAACGAAAAACTGTTTTTT. This chain connects TRBV7-9 to TRBJ1-4; 8 bases align to TRBD1. The CDR3 covers 16 residues. The V gene end was trimmed by 0 bases and the J gene end by 8 bases; junction bases not matched to a gene: 8. Per the germline V gene, CDR1 is SEHNR and CDR2 is FQNEAQ (reference sequence).

There are many counts of this clonotype. The V and J genes are TRBV20-1 and TRBJ2-5, with no clear D. The length of the CDR3 is 13 residues. Germline V CDR1 and CDR2: DFQATT, SNEGSKA (reference sequence). V was pared by 4 bases and J by 5 bases, with 14 bases between. In nucleotides, the CDR3 is TGCAGTGCTACTGACATTCTGGGGGAGACCCAGTACTTC. Protein sequence: CSATDILGETQYF.

The chain carries TRBV29-1 and TRBJ2-3; 7 nucleotides align to TRBD2. CDR1 and CDR2 (germline): SQVTM, ANQGSEA. The CDR3 has 14 amino acids. V lost 5 bases and J lost 3; bases outside the gene matches: 8. Here the CDR3 DNA reads TGCAGCGTTTCGGAGCGACTAGCAACAGATACGCAGTATTTT. Its translation: CSVSERLATDTQYF.

This chain uses TRBV7-2 with TRBJ1-4; D may be TRBD1 (5 bases). CDR3 length: 13 residues. Germline CDR1 and CDR2: SGHTA and FQGNSA. The V end lost 5 bases, the J end lost 8 bases, and 12 bases lay between the germline ends. Here the CDR3 reads CASSAGGGEKLFF. The CDR3 DNA is TGTGCCAGCAGCGCCGGCGGGGGAGAAAAACTGTTTTTT.

This rearrangement joins TRBV5-1 to TRBJ2-7; 11 bases line up with TRBD2. Per germline, CDR1 SGHRS and CDR2 YFSETQ. The V segment lost 4 bases and the J segment 2 bases; nucleotides outside the gene matches: 8. The length of the CDR3 is 16 residues. CDR3 DNA: TGCGCCAGCAGCCCGGGCGGGACTAGCGGCACCTACGAGCAGTACTTC. Translation gives CASSPGGTSGTYEQYF.

J is TRBJ2-7 and V is TRBV9; the D gene is possibly TRBD2 (6 bases). Germline V CDR1 and CDR2: SGDLS, YYNGEE. The CDR3 has 17 residues. V lost 4 bases and J lost 0, with 20 bases in between. CDR3 in amino acids: CASSQEEGPPTSYEQYF. CDR3 DNA: TGTGCCAGCAGCCAAGAGGAGGGGCCCCCGACCTCCTACGAGCAGTACTTC.

This chain uses TRBV29-1 with TRBJ2-5, with D perhaps matching TRBD1 or TRBD2 (5 bases each). With 4 bases removed from V and 1 base from J, the gap between germline ends came to 10 bases. Looked up from germline, CDR1 is SQVTM and CDR2 is ANQGSEA. The CDR3 is 13 residues long. The CDR3 is CSVGDGIQETQYF. Written as DNA, the CDR3 is TGCAGCGTTGGGGACGGTATCCAAGAGACCCAGTACTTC.

This clonotype was found a few times. The chain links TRBV27 to TRBJ2-7; D might be TRBD1 or TRBD2, each matching 5 bases. Trimming stripped 1 base from V and 2 bases from J, with 9 bases between. The CDR3 is made up of 14 amino acids. Germline V gene lookup returns CDR1 MNHEY and CDR2 SMNVEV (reference sequence). In nucleotides, the CDR3 is TGTGCCAGCAGTTTATTTGGGGGTCCCTACGAGCAGTACTTC. Amino acid sequence: CASSLFGGPYEQYF.

This clonotype came up many times. This chain joins TRBV2 and TRBJ1-5, with D tentatively TRBD1 (6 bases). The V end was cut by 2 bases, the J end by 2 bases, with 10 bases between. Germline CDR1 and CDR2: SNHLY and FYNNEI. This CDR3 spans 15 amino acids. CDR3 nucleotides: TGTGCCAGCAGTGAATTCGGGGGCGGCAATCAGCCCCAGCATTTT. It is translated as CASSEFGGGNQPQHF.